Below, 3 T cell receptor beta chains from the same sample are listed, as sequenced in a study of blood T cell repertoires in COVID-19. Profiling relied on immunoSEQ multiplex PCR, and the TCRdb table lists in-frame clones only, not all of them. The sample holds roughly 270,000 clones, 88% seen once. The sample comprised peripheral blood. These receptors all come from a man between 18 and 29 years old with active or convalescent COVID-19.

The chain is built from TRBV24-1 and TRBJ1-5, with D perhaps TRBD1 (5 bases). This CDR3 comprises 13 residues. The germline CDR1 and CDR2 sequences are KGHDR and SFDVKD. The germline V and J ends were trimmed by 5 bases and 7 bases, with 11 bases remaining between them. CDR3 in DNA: TGTGCCACCAGTGTAGGGGCCGGCCAGCCCCAGCATTTT. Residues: CATSVGAGQPQHF.

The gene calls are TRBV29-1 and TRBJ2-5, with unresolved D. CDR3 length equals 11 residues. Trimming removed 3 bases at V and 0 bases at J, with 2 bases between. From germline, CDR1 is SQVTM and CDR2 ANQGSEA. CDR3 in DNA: TGCAGCGTTGACAACCAAGAGACCCAGTACTTC. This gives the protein CSVDNQETQYF.

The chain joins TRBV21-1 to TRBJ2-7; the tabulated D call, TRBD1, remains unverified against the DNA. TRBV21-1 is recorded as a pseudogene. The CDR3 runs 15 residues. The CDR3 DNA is TGTGCCAGCAGCAAACCGGGACAGAGCTCCTACGAGCAGTACTTC. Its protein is CASSKPGQSSYEQYF.